This TCR beta chain is from a study of OX40 agonist ivuxolimab in advanced cancers. About the investigation overall: The costimulatory receptor OX40 (CD134) was targeted by ivuxolimab, a fully human IgG2 agonistic monoclonal antibody. Intravenous ivuxolimab was administered to patients every 2 weeks at six dose levels: 0.01, 0.1, 0.3, 1.5, 3 and 10 mg/kg. Of the roughly 51 patients in dose escalation, about 20 had hepatocellular carcinoma, about 15 had melanoma, 9 had renal cell carcinoma and 9 had head and neck cancer. In the dose-escalation cohort, nearly 85% of patients were male, and the mean age was 60 years with a range of roughly 20 to 79. Prior anti-PD-1, anti-PD-L1 or anti-CTLA-4 therapy was permitted, and checkpoint inhibitors had been received by around 39% of dose-escalation patients. Three dose-escalation patients achieved partial responses, one with hepatocellular carcinoma and two with cutaneous melanoma. Peripheral TCRbeta sequencing was intended to test whether TCR sequence diversity was altered and clonal T-cell expansion was caused by ivuxolimab. The paper covers the monotherapy dose-escalation part of the phase I ivuxolimab trial, which included N of about 50 patients.

As encoded in the germline V gene, CDR1 is MGHRA while CDR2 is YSYEKL. The CDR3 contains 16 residues, cysteine and phenylalanine counted. Only the CDR3 DNA is retained, 48 bases long and in frame from the first base. V is cut back by 3 bases and J by 1 base, with 3 bases in the junction unmatched. Results and caveats for the whole study, not just this receptor: In partial responders in the 0.1-3.0 mg/kg groups, normalized peripheral clonal expansion was found to be among the lowest, especially among CD8+ T cells. Which antigens the clonally expanded peripheral T cells were specific for was not determined. Low levels of normalized T-cell clonal expansion were also seen in some patients who did not respond. After ivuxolimab, CD8+ T cells had more expanded clones than CD4+ T cells on average. At doses of 0.1 to 3.0 mg/kg, clonal expansion of both CD4+ and CD8+ T cells in blood was seen between baseline and week 6.

Concerning this clone: It has no known antigen specificity. No base-level quality is on record; no much larger clone is a single base apart.

Genomic DNA was extracted from sorted cells for sequencing of the TCRbeta CDR3 region. The immunoSEQ Assay was used to sequence the TCRbeta CDR3 regions. Here the immuneACCESS table is served through TCRdb, limited to in-frame sequences with V and J called. Missing clones are a known gap in these copies; in checked studies unresolved V genes cover under half, and the rest lacks a known reason. The sample table lists tens of thousands of clones, roughly 93% of them with a count of one. Together, the top ten hold around 14% of the sample. Patients with a history of autoimmune disease or receiving systemic immunosuppression were excluded from the trial. In every dose cohort, peripheral blood was drawn for TCR sequencing at baseline, cycle 4 day 1, and cycle 7 day 1. Samples were obtained from an open-label, multicenter, first-in-human phase I dose-escalation trial of ivuxolimab. Adults with locally advanced or metastatic melanoma, renal cell carcinoma, hepatocellular carcinoma or head and neck squamous cell carcinoma were enrolled in the trial. Before TCR sequencing, CD4+ and CD8+ T cells were separately sorted from peripheral blood.

Recombination joined TRBV4-1 with TRBJ2-3, with 11 bases in between that match TRBD2. Sequencing was performed on CD4+ or CD8+ T cells sorted from blood, taken in a trial of the OX40 agonist ivuxolimab. This clonotype was sampled from an adult with an advanced solid tumor such as melanoma, head and neck, liver or kidney cancer. The bases are TGCGCCAGCAGCCAGCCGACTAGCGGGGGCACAGATACGCAGTATTTT. It translates to CASSQPTSGGTDTQYF.